One sample yielded the 16 T cell receptor beta chains listed below, sequenced in a study of OX40 agonist ivuxolimab in advanced cancers. Receptor amplification or capture employed the immunoSEQ multiplex PCR assay. The clones in this table, taken by TCRdb from immuneACCESS, are in-frame only. Not every clone is retained; where verified, under half of the shortfall comes from an unresolved V gene, and the cause of the rest is unknown. The table for this sample lists 55,000 to 75,000 clones; 85% of them were counted only once. The ten largest clones add up to less than 6.5% of the sample. The input for sequencing was CD4+ or CD8+ T cells sorted from blood, taken in a trial of the OX40 agonist ivuxolimab. The receptors here all came from an adult with an advanced solid tumor such as melanoma, head and neck, liver or kidney cancer.

The genes are TRBV21-1 and TRBJ2-1. TRBV21-1 corresponds to a pseudogene. The CDR3 loop spans 15 amino acids. The DNA of the CDR3 is TGTGCCAGCAGCCGGAAAGGTATTTATTACAATGAGCAGTTCTTC. Protein sequence: CASSRKGIYYNEQFF.

This clone appeared a single time. The genes are TRBV5-4 and TRBJ2-3; 8 bases align to TRBD2. J lost 5 bases, V lost 2 bases, and 4 bases had no gene match. Germline loops: CDR1 SGHNT, CDR2 YYREEE (reference sequence). This CDR3 has 14 residues. In DNA form, the CDR3 reads TGTGCCAGCAGCTTCGGACTAGCAAAAGATACGCAGTATTTT. Its protein product is CASSFGLAKDTQYF.

The J gene is TRBJ2-4, the V gene TRBV5-8, with 8 nucleotides matching TRBD2. Trimming cost V 0 bases and J 8 bases; bases outside gene matches: 7. This CDR3 spans 15 amino acids. Germline V gene lookup returns CDR1 SGHTS and CDR2 YDEGEE. The CDR3 region has the DNA TGTGCCAGCAGCTTGGCGCTAGCGGGTAGGGACATTCAGTACTTC. It encodes CASSLALAGRDIQYF. The whole variable domain, remainder taken from reference TRBV5-8 and TRBJ2-4, is EAGVTQSPTHLIKTRGQQATLRCSPISGHTSVYWYQQALGLGLQFLLWYDEGEERNRGNFPPRFSGRQFPNYSSELNVNALELEDSALYLCASSLALAGRDIQYFGAGTRLSVL.

The chain combines TRBV15 with TRBJ2-7, with TRBD1 as a possible D gene (5 bases). Between the trimmed V and J ends, which lost 2 bases and 6 bases, there was a span of 11 bases. The CDR3 is made up of 13 amino acids. CDR1 and CDR2 (germline): LNHNV, YYDKDF (reference sequence). For the CDR3, the DNA is TGTGCCACCAGCAGACTCCCAGGGTCCGAGCAGTACTTC. The encoded protein is CATSRLPGSEQYF.

This clone was counted a single time. J is TRBJ2-4 and V is TRBV7-2; D ambiguous. CDR1 is SGHTA and CDR2 is FQGNSA in the germline V gene. This CDR3 contains 15 residues. V was shortened by 3 bases and J by 0 bases, with 9 bases between the two germline ends. The CDR3 DNA follows: TGTGCCAGCAGCTTCCGGACCCTAGCCAAAAACATTCAGTACTTC. Its protein product is CASSFRTLAKNIQYF.

The genes are TRBV7-2 and TRBJ2-3, with 14 bases aligning to TRBD2. The ends lost 0 bases at V and 8 bases at J; junction bases unmatched: 7. The CDR3 contains 17 residues. Germline V gene lookup returns CDR1 SGHTA and CDR2 FQGNSA. The DNA of the CDR3 is TGTGCCAGCAGCTTAGCAACCGGGACTAGCGGGGGTGGTACGCAGTATTTT. Residues: CASSLATGTSGGGTQYF.

This chain links TRBV28 with TRBJ2-5, with D unclear. V lost 5 bases, J lost 7 bases, and 20 bases lay in between. The CDR3 loop spans 15 amino acids. Germline V CDR1 and CDR2: MDHEN, SYDVKM. The CDR3 nucleotides are TGTGCCAGCAGTAAAGGACGGAGACGGGTAGGGACCCAGTACTTC. Its translation is CASSKGRRRVGTQYF.

This rearrangement joins TRBV5-1 to TRBJ1-1; D is unresolved. The CDR3 contains 15 residues. Germline V lookup: CDR1 SGHRS, CDR2 YFSETQ. Trimming removed 4 bases from V and 5 bases from J, with 18 bases in between. This chain's CDR3 is CASSPGGNRGTEAFF. The CDR3 region has the DNA TGCGCCAGCAGCCCCGGCGGGAATCGAGGTACTGAAGCTTTCTTT. Complete variable domain (other parts from reference TRBV5-1 and TRBJ1-1): KAGVTQTPRYLIKTRGQQVTLSCSPISGHRSVSWYQQTPGQGLQFLFEYFSETQRNKGNFPGRFSGRQFSNSRSEMNVSTLELGDSALYLCASSPGGNRGTEAFFGQGTRLTVV.

The chain joins TRBV28 to TRBJ1-1; D remains ambiguous. The V end was cut by 8 bases, the J end by 1 base, with 14 bases between. The CDR3 runs 14 residues. Looked up from germline, CDR1 is MDHEN and CDR2 is SYDVKM. The DNA of the CDR3 is TGTGCCAGCCGCCCCCCCCTTGCGAACACTGAAGCTTTCTTT. Amino acids: CASRPPLANTEAFF.

V and J are TRBV5-6 and TRBJ2-5, with D possibly being TRBD1 (5 bases). The CDR3 loop spans 15 amino acids. Germline V gene lookup returns CDR1 SGHDT and CDR2 YYEEEE. Trimming pared 1 base from V and 5 bases from J, leaving 15 bases between. Here the CDR3 reads CASSLFFTGRETQYF. In DNA form, the CDR3 reads TGTGCCAGCAGCTTGTTCTTTACAGGCCGGGAGACCCAGTACTTC.

The gene calls are TRBV6-5 and TRBJ2-7; 9 bases are shared with TRBD2. Germline V gene lookup returns CDR1 MNHEY and CDR2 SVGAGI. V gave up 0 bases and J gave up 4 bases; unmatched junction bases: 7. This CDR3 is built from 16 residues. The CDR3, as DNA: TGTGCCAGCAGTTACTCGAGTCGACTAGCGGCTTACGAGCAGTACTTC. Translated: CASSYSSRLAAYEQYF.

The CDR3 is CASSFAHGGRFHEQYF. CDR3 nucleotides: TGTGCCAGCAGCTTTGCCCATGGGGGCCGCTTCCACGAGCAGTACTTC. This chain connects TRBV13 to TRBJ2-7, with D tentatively TRBD1 (6 bases). Trimming stripped 3 bases from V and 5 bases from J, with 20 bases between. The CDR3 is made up of 16 amino acids. The germline V gene encodes CDR1 PRHDT and CDR2 FYEKMQ (reference sequence).

The chain uses TRBV19 and TRBJ1-5; no clear D. The V gene lost 6 bases and the J gene lost 0 bases, with 9 bases spanning the gap. CDR1 LNHDA and CDR2 SQIVND come from the germline V gene (reference sequence). The CDR3 is made up of 14 amino acids. CDR3 sequence (DNA): TGTGCCAGTAGGGGATTAAATAGCAATCAGCCCCAGCATTTT. As protein: CASRGLNSNQPQHF.

The chain uses TRBV7-2 and TRBJ1-1; D call uncertain. CDR1 and CDR2 from the germline V gene are SGHTA and FQGNSA. The CDR3 contains 14 residues. The V and J ends lost 4 bases and 1 base respectively, with 10 bases between them. CDR3 nucleotides: TGTGCCAGCAGCTATTCGGGTACGAACACTGAAGCTTTCTTT. It codes for CASSYSGTNTEAFF.

V is TRBV6-6 and J is TRBJ2-2; 7 bases match TRBD1. The CDR3 is 13 amino acids. Germline assignment: CDR1 MNHNY and CDR2 SVGAGI (reference sequence). J lost 6 bases, V lost 6 bases, and 4 bases had no gene match. The CDR3 DNA follows: TGTGCCAGCAGATCCCAGGGGGCCGGGGAGCTGTTTTTT. It yields the protein CASRSQGAGELFF.

This clone appeared once. The chain combines TRBV6-5 with TRBJ1-2; 8 bases fit TRBD1. This CDR3 is 13 amino acids long. V lost 5 bases and J lost 4; bases outside the gene matches: 3. CDR1 and CDR2 (germline): MNHEY, SVGAGI. DNA for the CDR3: TGTGCCAGCAGTCACGACAGGGGCTATGGCTACACCTTC. Protein product: CASSHDRGYGYTF.